These 25 T cell receptor beta chains share one sample of origin, sequenced in a study of T cells after yellow fever vaccination. TCRdb reanalysed the 5' RACE reads using MiXCR and keeps one entry per CDR3 protein. The profile shows fewer than 350,000 distinct CDR3 sequences, 3% to 4.5% of them singletons. The sequenced sample was PBMCs, obtained on the day of the yellow fever booster vaccination. The receptors here all came from a man aged 18 to 30 who received the YFV17D yellow fever vaccine.

The chain recombines TRBV5-1 with TRBJ2-1, with D possibly matching TRBD1 (6 bases). With 1 base removed from V and 3 bases from J, the gap between germline ends came to 11 bases. Germline CDR1 is SGHRS and CDR2 is YFSETQ. The CDR3 runs 15 residues. CDR3 coding DNA: TGCGCCAGCAGCTTGACAGGGCATGACTACAATGAGCAGTTCTTC. Encoded protein: CASSLTGHDYNEQFF.

In this sample, this clonotype turned up a few times. The rearrangement joins TRBV6-5 to TRBJ2-2; 8 nucleotides agree with TRBD2. Germline CDR1 reads MNHEY; CDR2 reads SVGAGI. The trim removed 0 bases at V and 6 bases at J, leaving 3 bases unmatched. The CDR3 covers 15 residues. This chain's CDR3 is CASSYSSGVSGELFF. CDR3 in DNA: TGTGCCAGCAGTTACTCTAGCGGGGTGTCCGGGGAGCTGTTTTTT.

This clonotype was seen only a few times. The chain is built from TRBV7-9 and TRBJ2-5; 11 nucleotides line up with TRBD1. The V and J ends lost 2 bases and 1 base, in that order; junction bases with no gene match: 18. The CDR3 is made up of 21 amino acids. Germline assignment: CDR1 SEHNR and CDR2 FQNEAQ (reference sequence). The CDR3: CASSLLDRGRLLAGLQETQYF. The CDR3 DNA reads as TGTGCCAGCAGCTTACTGGACAGGGGGCGCCTATTAGCGGGGCTCCAAGAGACCCAGTACTTC.

There are many counts of this clonotype. The chain links TRBV7-2 to TRBJ2-3; TRBD2 agrees at 10 bases. The ends lost 4 bases at V and 2 bases at J; junction bases unmatched: 3. The length of the CDR3 is 15 residues. Per germline, CDR1 SGHTA and CDR2 FQGNSA. CDR3 residues: CASSYSGGNTDTQYF. The CDR3 coding sequence is TGTGCCAGCAGCTATAGCGGGGGGAACACAGATACGCAGTATTTT.

The chain recombines TRBV20-1 with TRBJ2-1; TRBD2 aligns across 9 bases. Germline trimming cut 2 bases from V and 7 bases from J; bases unmatched to any gene: 6. This CDR3 is built from 14 residues. Germline CDR1 and CDR2: DFQATT and SNEGSKA (reference sequence). The CDR3 reads CSARSRGGRNEQFF. The CDR3, as DNA: TGCAGTGCTAGATCGCGGGGGGGCCGGAATGAGCAGTTCTTC.

This clonotype was recorded at least ten times. The V and J genes are TRBV9 and TRBJ2-2; D may be TRBD1 (6 bases). The CDR3 consists of 13 residues. V gave up 3 bases and J gave up 6 bases, with 9 bases separating them. Germline V gene sequence: CDR1 SGDLS, CDR2 YYNGEE. CDR3 in DNA: TGTGCCAGCAGCGCAACAGGGCCCGGGGAGCTGTTTTTT. Translated: CASSATGPGELFF.

This clonotype was seen ten or more times. The CDR3 DNA reads TGCAGTGCTAGGCCCGGGACAGACCAAGAGACCCAGTACTTC. It is translated as CSARPGTDQETQYF. This sequence joins TRBV20-1 and TRBJ2-5, with 7 bases identical to TRBD1. The junction had 4 bases not matched to a gene; V was cut back by 3 bases and J by 0 bases. Germline CDR1 DFQATT, CDR2 SNEGSKA (reference sequence). This CDR3 contains 14 residues.

The J gene is TRBJ2-3, the V gene TRBV9; 8 bases agree with TRBD2. The V and J ends lost 0 bases and 5 bases, in that order; junction bases with no gene match: 2. The V gene's germline CDR1 is SGDLS and CDR2 YYNGEE. This CDR3 region has 14 residues. In DNA, the CDR3 is TGTGCCAGCAGCGTAGTCGGGGGGGGAGATACGCAGTATTTT. This translates into CASSVVGGGDTQYF.

The chain couples TRBV7-2 to TRBJ2-5; unclear D gene. Trimming took off 3 bases at V and 4 bases at J, with 12 bases between the two ends. The CDR3 loop spans 14 amino acids. Germline CDR1 SGHTA, CDR2 FQGNSA. The CDR3 protein is CASSFLGFGETQYF. CDR3 sequence (DNA): TGTGCCAGCAGCTTTCTGGGTTTCGGAGAGACCCAGTACTTC.

This rearrangement joins TRBV5-1 to TRBJ2-1; TRBD2 aligns across 9 bases. Per the germline V gene, CDR1 is SGHRS and CDR2 is YFSETQ. The CDR3 sequence is 19 residues long. V was clipped by 4 bases and J by 0 bases; unmatched bases: 14. The CDR3 region has the DNA TGCGCCAGCAGCGGGCAGCCTAGCGGGGCTATGAGCTCCTACAATGAGCAGTTCTTC. Its protein product is CASSGQPSGAMSSYNEQFF.

At least ten counts were recorded for this clonotype. The V gene is TRBV7-2, the J gene TRBJ1-6; D might be TRBD1 (6 bases). CDR1 SGHTA and CDR2 FQGNSA come from the germline V gene. The ends were cut back, 1 base at V and 5 bases at J, with 9 bases in the middle. This CDR3 comprises 15 residues. The CDR3: CASSLVGTNNSPLHF. The CDR3 DNA reads as TGTGCCAGCAGCTTAGTAGGGACAAATAATTCACCCCTCCACTTT.

This clonotype turned up a few times. The V call is TRBV6-5, the J call TRBJ2-1; D is possibly TRBD1 (7 bases). Trimming pared 3 bases from V and 9 bases from J, leaving 21 bases between. Germline V gene sequence: CDR1 MNHEY, CDR2 SVGAGI. The CDR3 is made up of 16 amino acids. The DNA for the CDR3 is TGTGCCAGCAGTTATTCTTCCGTGGGGCAGGGGGGTGAGCAGTTCTTC. Translated, it gives CASSYSSVGQGGEQFF.

The chain couples TRBV5-4 to TRBJ1-2, with D tentatively TRBD1 (5 bases). Trimming shortened V by 0 bases and J by 5 bases, and 17 bases separated the two germline ends. Looked up from germline, CDR1 is SGHNT and CDR2 is YYREEE (reference sequence). The CDR3 spans 16 residues. This CDR3 reads CASSLGREPGGYGYTF. In nucleotides, the CDR3 is TGTGCCAGCAGCTTGGGCAGGGAACCCGGAGGATATGGCTACACCTTC.

This clonotype was seen repeatedly, ten times or more. This rearrangement joins TRBV10-3 to TRBJ1-6; no clear D. CDR3 length equals 12 residues. Between the trimmed V and J ends, which lost 6 bases and 6 bases, there was a span of 6 bases. Germline CDR1 ENHRY, CDR2 SYGVKD. The CDR3 region is CAISAANSPLHF. CDR3 coding DNA: TGTGCCATCAGCGCCGCTAATTCACCCCTCCACTTT.

This clonotype was picked up many times. The V and J genes are TRBV6-5 and TRBJ1-1, with 8 nucleotides matching TRBD1. Germline trimming cut 6 bases from V and 5 bases from J; bases unmatched to any gene: 11. The CDR3 runs 15 residues. Germline CDR1 is MNHEY and CDR2 is SVGAGI. CDR3 bases: TGTGCCAGCAGGACTACCGGGACAGGAGAAACTGAAGCTTTCTTT. Its protein is CASRTTGTGETEAFF.

The J gene is TRBJ2-1, the V gene TRBV7-2, with 14 bases identical to TRBD2. CDR1 SGHTA and CDR2 FQGNSA come from the germline V gene. Germline trimming cut 3 bases from V and 8 bases from J; bases unmatched to any gene: 12. The length of the CDR3 is 18 residues. The CDR3 sequence: CASSFPGTSGGRWDEQFF. The DNA of the CDR3 is TGTGCCAGCAGCTTTCCGGGGACTAGCGGGGGCCGGTGGGATGAGCAGTTCTTC. Based on the CDR3 plus reference TRBV7-2 and TRBJ2-1, the full variable domain is GAGVSQSPSNKVTEKGKDVELRCDPISGHTALYWYRQSLGQGLEFLIYFQGNSAPDKSGLPSDRFSAERTGGSVSTLTIQRTQQEDSAVYLCASSFPGTSGGRWDEQFFGPGTRLTVL.

There are many counts of this clonotype. The chain recombines TRBV7-2 with TRBJ2-7; the match to TRBD1 covers 10 bases. V gave up 6 bases and J gave up 0 bases; unmatched junction bases: 2. The germline gives CDR1 SGHTA, CDR2 FQGNSA. The CDR3 is made up of 14 amino acids. The CDR3 DNA reads as TGTGCCAGCAGTGGACAGGGGGTCTCCTACGAGCAGTACTTC. This gives the protein CASSGQGVSYEQYF.

This clonotype was detected a few times. The J gene is TRBJ2-3, the V gene TRBV5-6, with 8 positions matching TRBD1. Losses at the gene ends were 4 bases for V and 2 bases for J; bases not matched to a gene: 9. The germline gives CDR1 SGHDT, CDR2 YYEEEE. The CDR3 contains 16 residues. The CDR3 coding sequence is TGTGCCAGCAGCGGGGACTGGGACAGGAACACAGATACGCAGTATTTT. Translating gives CASSGDWDRNTDTQYF.

The chain's CDR3 is CASSVTPSGANVLTF. The CDR3 DNA reads as TGCGCCAGCAGCGTTACACCCTCTGGGGCCAACGTCCTGACTTTC. This sequence joins TRBV5-1 and TRBJ2-6; D not certain. CDR1 is SGHRS, CDR2 YFSETQ, per germline. The CDR3 length is 15 residues. Deletions cut 4 bases from V and 0 bases from J, with 8 bases between.

The rearrangement uses TRBV27 and TRBJ1-4; D ambiguous. The CDR3 sequence is 14 residues long. CDR1 is MNHEY and CDR2 is SMNVEV in the germline V gene (reference sequence). V was trimmed by 5 bases and J by 2 bases, leaving 9 bases between them. The CDR3 DNA sequence: TGTGCCAGCAGTGGAATGGGGACTAATGAAAAACTGTTTTTT. This codes for CASSGMGTNEKLFF.

This clonotype was observed many times. DNA for the CDR3: TGCGCCAGCAGCCAGGAAGGGACTCCCGAGGGGGAGACCCAGTACTTC. Translated: CASSQEGTPEGETQYF. This chain links TRBV4-3 with TRBJ2-5, with D possibly TRBD2 on 6 matching bases. Trimming removed 3 bases at V and 5 bases at J, with 19 bases between. Germline values: CDR1 LGHNA, CDR2 YSLEER. The CDR3 is 16 residues long.

This clonotype was seen many times. This chain joins TRBV29-1 and TRBJ2-5; 9 nucleotides match TRBD2. The germline CDR1 and CDR2 sequences are SQVTM and ANQGSEA. This CDR3 spans 14 amino acids. J was trimmed by 2 bases and V by 7 bases; bases with no gene match: 8. The CDR3: CSARRGGLQETQYF. The CDR3 nucleotides are TGCAGCGCCCGGCGGGGGGGATTACAAGAGACCCAGTACTTC.

This clonotype was seen a few times. The chain carries TRBV6-6 and TRBJ1-1; 9 bases match TRBD1. V was pared by 2 bases and J by 1 base, with 8 bases of the junction left unmatched. The CDR3 sequence is 17 residues long. Germline-derived CDR1 and CDR2 are MNHNY and SVGAGI (reference sequence). In DNA form, the CDR3 reads TGTGCCAGCAGTTACGGACCCGGGACAGGGAGGAACACTGAAGCTTTCTTT. This sequence encodes CASSYGPGTGRNTEAFF.

This clonotype was seen more than once but under ten times. The chain is built from TRBV6-2 or TRBV6-3 and TRBJ2-1, with 10 bases fitting TRBD2. The CDR3 runs 16 residues. After removal of 0 bases from V and 6 bases from J, the junction contained 5 bases not matched to a gene. CDR1 is MNHEY and CDR2 is SVGEGT in the germline V gene. CDR3 protein: CASSYSISGGLNEQFF. The CDR3 DNA reads as TGTGCCAGCAGTTACTCGATTAGCGGGGGGCTCAATGAGCAGTTCTTC.

This clonotype occurred many times. The J gene is TRBJ1-5, the V gene TRBV6-2 or TRBV6-3; D gene unclear. CDR3 length: 13 amino acids. From germline, CDR1 is MNHEY and CDR2 SVGEGT. Deletions cut 2 bases from V and 4 bases from J, with 6 bases between. In DNA, the CDR3 is TGTGCCAGCAGTTACACGTGGAATCAGCCCCAGCATTTT. Translation: CASSYTWNQPQHF.